This T cell receptor (beta chain) was recovered during a study of blood T cell repertoires in COVID-19. Whole-study context: T cells, B-cell-depleted T cells, or PBMCs provided the cDNA or gDNA that served as material.

Participant-reported clinical history was the basis for cohort assignment. All recovered Cohort 3 donors got two negative PCRs, got clearance, or saw symptom resolution. Repertoires were generated with immunoSEQ multiplex PCR, while TCRdb's copy carries only in-frame clones and drops some. The top ten hold 1.5% to 2% of the sample, which has roughly 260,000 clones, 70% to 90% seen once. Trimming stripped 1 base from V and 0 bases from J, with 7 bases between. There are 15 residues in the CDR3. Germline values: CDR1 SEHNR, CDR2 FQNEAQ (reference sequence). Sequenced sample: PBMCs or T cells enriched from blood (not recorded which). This chain uses TRBV7-9 with TRBJ2-1; TRBD2 is a possible D gene (6 bases). The TCR sequence derives from a woman in her forties or fifties who had recovered from COVID-19. The CDR3 nucleotides are TGTGCCAGCAGCTTAGTAGCGGTCTCCTACAATGAGCAGTTCTTC. Its translation is CASSLVAVSYNEQFF. Full variable domain (missing parts from reference TRBV7-9 and TRBJ2-1): DTGVSQNPRHKITKRGQNVTFRCDPISEHNRLYWYRQTLGQGPEFLTYFQNEAQLEKSRLLSDRFSAERPKGSFSTLEIQRTEQGDSAMYLCASSLVAVSYNEQFFGPGTRLTVL.